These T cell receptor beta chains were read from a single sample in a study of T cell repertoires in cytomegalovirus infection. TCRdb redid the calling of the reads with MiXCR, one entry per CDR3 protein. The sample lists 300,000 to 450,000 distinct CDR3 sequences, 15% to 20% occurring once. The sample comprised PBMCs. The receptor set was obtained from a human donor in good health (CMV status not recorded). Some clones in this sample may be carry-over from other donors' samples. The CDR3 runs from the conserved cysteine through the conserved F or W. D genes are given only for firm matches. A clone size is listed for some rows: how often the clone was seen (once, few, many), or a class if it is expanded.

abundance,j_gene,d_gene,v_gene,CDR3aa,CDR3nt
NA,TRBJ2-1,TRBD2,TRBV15,CATSRDLGLAQGQFF,TGTGCCACCAGCAGAGACCTGGGACTAGCCCAGGGGCAGTTCTTC
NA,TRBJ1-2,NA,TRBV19,CASSIPGVLSYGYTF,TGTGCCAGTAGTATCCCGGGGGTCCTATCTTATGGCTACACCTTC
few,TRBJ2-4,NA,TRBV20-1,CSARGERSEYF,TGCAGTGCTAGAGGCGAGCGGAGCGAGTACTTC
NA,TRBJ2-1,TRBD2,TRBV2,CASRVERGSSYNEQFF,TGTGCCAGCAGAGTTGAGCGGGGAAGCTCCTACAATGAGCAGTTCTTC
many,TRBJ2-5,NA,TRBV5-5,CASSLYGGEETQYF,TGTGCCAGCAGCTTGTATGGGGGCGAAGAGACCCAGTACTTC
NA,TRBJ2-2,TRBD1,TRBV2,CASEATGVSGTGELFF,TGTGCCAGCGAGGCTACAGGGGTTTCCGGCACCGGGGAGCTGTTTTTT
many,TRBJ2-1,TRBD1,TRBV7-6,CASSPRQGTNEQFF,TGTGCCAGCAGCCCCCGACAGGGGACGAATGAGCAGTTCTTC
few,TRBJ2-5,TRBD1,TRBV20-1,CSAPNLDRGRFRTGTQYF,TGCAGTGCCCCCAACCTCGACAGGGGGCGCTTCCGGACCGGGACCCAGTACTTC
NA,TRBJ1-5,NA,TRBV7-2,CASSLADEPQHF,TGTGCCAGCAGCTTAGCCGATGAGCCCCAGCATTTT
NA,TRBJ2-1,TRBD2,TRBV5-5,CASSEGLAIHEQFF,TGTGCCAGCAGTGAGGGACTAGCTATCCATGAGCAGTTCTTC
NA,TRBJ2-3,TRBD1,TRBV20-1,CSARDPQGAGDTQYF,TGCAGTGCTAGAGATCCCCAGGGGGCGGGAGATACGCAGTATTTT
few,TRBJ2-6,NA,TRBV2,CASRDASSGANVLTF,TGTGCCAGCAGGGATGCCTCCTCTGGGGCCAACGTCCTGACTTTC
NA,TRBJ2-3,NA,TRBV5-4,CASSLELAVRSTDTQYF,TGTGCCAGCAGCTTGGAATTAGCCGTTCGTAGCACAGATACGCAGTATTTT
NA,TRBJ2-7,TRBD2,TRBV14,CASSQALAGKGEQYF,TGTGCCAGCAGCCAAGCCTTAGCGGGTAAAGGCGAGCAGTACTTC
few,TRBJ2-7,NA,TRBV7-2,CASSANRVEQYF,TGTGCCAGCAGCGCGAACAGGGTCGAGCAGTACTTC
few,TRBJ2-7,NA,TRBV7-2,CASSSSLYEQYF,TGTGCCAGCAGCTCGTCTTTGTACGAGCAGTACTTC
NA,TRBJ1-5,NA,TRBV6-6,CASGTGPNQPQHF,TGTGCCAGCGGTACAGGGCCTAATCAGCCCCAGCATTTT
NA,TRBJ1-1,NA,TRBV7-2,CASSSYFHNQNTEAFF,TGTGCCAGCAGCTCATACTTCCATAATCAGAACACTGAAGCTTTCTTT
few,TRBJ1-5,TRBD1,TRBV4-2,CASSQGDRGAQPQHF,TGTGCCAGCAGCCAAGGGGACAGGGGAGCTCAGCCCCAGCATTTT
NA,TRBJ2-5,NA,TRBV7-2,CASSWGAGQQETQYF,TGTGCCAGCTCCTGGGGCGCGGGGCAACAAGAGACCCAGTACTTC
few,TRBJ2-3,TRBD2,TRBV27,CASRHRPSGTTDTQYF,TGTGCCAGCAGACACAGGCCTAGCGGGACCACAGATACGCAGTATTTT
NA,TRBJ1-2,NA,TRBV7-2,CASSLDGFGGYTF,TGTGCCAGCAGCTTAGACGGGTTCGGTGGCTACACCTTC